Below are 17 T cell receptor beta chains sequenced from a single sample in a study of T cells after posttransplantation cyclophosphamide (dated by TCRdb to the mid-2010s). To prepare the library, the immunoSEQ multiplex PCR assay was applied. TCRdb provides this immuneACCESS table in a form limited to in-frame rearrangements. Some clones are lacking; in checked studies, under half of them reflect an unresolved V gene, and why the rest are absent is not known. Within this sample are about 47,000 clones, with around 94% of them counted one time only. Around 2.9% of the sample belongs to the ten largest clones. Source material: PBMCs. The receptors originated from a woman between 45 and 65 years old in good health and a related stem cell transplant donor.

V usage is TRBV19 and J usage is TRBJ2-2; D uncertain. V shed 7 bases and J shed 1 base, with 7 bases lying between them. The germline CDR1 and CDR2 sequences are LNHDA and SQIVND (reference sequence). This CDR3 is built from 13 residues. The CDR3 nucleotides are TGTGCCAGTAACGCACTGAACACCGGGGAGCTGTTTTTT. Translated: CASNALNTGELFF.

CDR3 in amino acids: CASSQGASTDTQYF. For the CDR3, the DNA is TGTGCCAGCTCACAGGGGGCCTCCACAGATACGCAGTATTTT. J is TRBJ2-3 and V is TRBV18; 7 bases map to TRBD1. CDR1 and CDR2 from the germline V gene are KGHSH and LQKENI. V gave up 4 bases and J gave up 2 bases; unmatched junction bases: 3. The CDR3 is 14 residues long.

V gene TRBV29-1 combines with J gene TRBJ1-4, with a tentative D call TRBD1 (6 bases). CDR3 length equals 12 residues. Germline V gives CDR1 SQVTM, CDR2 ANQGSEA. Trimming took 5 bases from V and 8 from J, leaving 12 bases between them. The CDR3 region is CSVRRGGEKLFF. CDR3 bases: TGCAGCGTTCGGAGGGGGGGAGAAAAACTGTTTTTT.

V and J are TRBV15 and TRBJ1-3; no clear D. Germline CDR1 is LNHNV and CDR2 is YYDKDF (reference sequence). V was cut by 5 bases and J by 0 bases, with 11 bases left in between. The CDR3 contains 15 residues. The CDR3 is CATSLEGYSGNTIYF. CDR3 nucleotides: TGTGCCACCAGCCTAGAGGGTTACTCTGGAAACACCATATATTTT.

This rearrangement joins TRBV27 to TRBJ1-1; D remains unclear. The CDR3 runs to 14 residues. V was pared by 7 bases and J by 3 bases, with 15 bases between. Germline V gene data show CDR1 as MNHEY and CDR2 as SMNVEV (reference sequence). CDR3 loop: CASTSGFLDTEAFF. The CDR3 DNA is TGTGCCAGCACCTCGGGGTTCCTAGACACTGAAGCTTTCTTT.

The V call is TRBV6-1, the J call TRBJ1-2; possibly TRBD1 for D (5 bases). Germline CDR1 MNHNS, CDR2 SASEGT. The CDR3 is 15 residues long. V lost 4 bases to trimming and J lost 2 bases, with 14 bases between them. For the CDR3, the DNA is TGTGCCAGCAGTGTGTCGGGTGCAGGGAACTATGGCTACACCTTC. Amino acids: CASSVSGAGNYGYTF.

The chain is built from TRBV7-8 and TRBJ2-3; TRBD2 aligns across 14 bases. This CDR3 has 18 residues. From germline, CDR1 is SGHVS and CDR2 FQNEAQ. The ends lost 5 bases at V and 1 base at J; junction bases unmatched: 8. CDR3 nucleotides: TGTGCCAGCAGCCTGACTAGCGGGGGGGCAGGAGGCACAGATACGCAGTATTTT. Its protein product is CASSLTSGGAGGTDTQYF.

The chain couples TRBV13 to TRBJ2-3; 12 bases match TRBD2. CDR3 length equals 16 residues. The germline V gene has CDR1 PRHDT and CDR2 FYEKMQ (reference sequence). Trimming took 2 bases from V and 5 from J; bases not matched to a gene: 5. The CDR3: CASSLRTSGAEDTQYF. In DNA, the CDR3 is TGTGCCAGCAGCTTAAGGACTAGCGGGGCGGAAGATACGCAGTATTTT.

The chain links TRBV9 to TRBJ2-2; 10 bases are shared with TRBD1. V was pared by 0 bases and J by 7 bases, with 12 bases of the junction left unmatched. The CDR3 consists of 18 residues. The germline V gene encodes CDR1 SGDLS and CDR2 YYNGEE. The CDR3 region has the DNA TGTGCCAGCAGCGTAGATGGGGGACAGGGGTTTTTGATCGGGGAGCTGTTTTTT. Residues: CASSVDGGQGFLIGELFF.

The V and J genes are TRBV28 and TRBJ1-5; possible D gene TRBD1, 6 bases. This CDR3 is built from 13 residues. Trimming shortened V by 5 bases and J by 5 bases, and 10 bases separated the two germline ends. The germline CDR1 and CDR2 sequences are MDHEN and SYDVKM. DNA of the CDR3: TGTGCCAGCAGTGGGACAAGCTATCAGCCCCAGCATTTT. It is translated as CASSGTSYQPQHF. The whole variable domain, filled in from reference TRBV28 and TRBJ1-5, reads DVKVTQSSRYLVKRTGEKVFLECVQDMDHENMFWYRQDPGLGLRLIYFSYDVKMKEKGDIPEGYSVSREKKERFSLILESASTNQTSMYLCASSGTSYQPQHFGDGTRLSIL.

The chain links TRBV29-1 to TRBJ2-7; 11 nucleotides match TRBD1. Germline loops: CDR1 SQVTM, CDR2 ANQGSEA. The CDR3 runs to 15 residues. J was trimmed by 0 bases and V by 5 bases; bases with no gene match: 6. The CDR3 protein is CSVNSGTGGSYEQYF. The CDR3 DNA reads TGCAGCGTTAATTCAGGGACAGGGGGCTCCTACGAGCAGTACTTC.

This sequence joins TRBV7-8 and TRBJ2-1; D gene unclear. Trimming shortened V by 5 bases and J by 0 bases, and 11 bases separated the two germline ends. The CDR3 runs to 15 residues. Germline-derived CDR1 and CDR2 are SGHVS and FQNEAQ. This CDR3 is CASSTPRSSYNEQFF. CDR3 coding DNA: TGTGCCAGCAGCACGCCCCGGAGCTCCTACAATGAGCAGTTCTTC.

The genes are TRBV28 and TRBJ1-1, with a tentative D call TRBD1 (6 bases). The CDR3 sequence is 15 residues long. V was cut by 1 base and J by 4 bases, with 13 bases left in between. Looked up from germline, CDR1 is MDHEN and CDR2 is SYDVKM. The CDR3 DNA follows: TGTGCCAGCAGTTTATTGAAACAGGGCCGCACTGAAGCTTTCTTT. It encodes CASSLLKQGRTEAFF. The whole variable domain, remainder taken from reference TRBV28 and TRBJ1-1, is DVKVTQSSRYLVKRTGEKVFLECVQDMDHENMFWYRQDPGLGLRLIYFSYDVKMKEKGDIPEGYSVSREKKERFSLILESASTNQTSMYLCASSLLKQGRTEAFFGQGTRLTVV.

The chain uses TRBV19 and TRBJ2-1; 10 bases line up with TRBD2. Trimming cost V 4 bases and J 4 bases; bases outside gene matches: 10. The germline CDR1 and CDR2 sequences are LNHDA and SQIVND (reference sequence). This CDR3 comprises 17 residues. The CDR3 nucleotides are TGTGCCAGTAGTACATTAGCGGGAGGAAGGGGGTACAATGAGCAGTTCTTC. Amino acid sequence: CASSTLAGGRGYNEQFF.

The chain has TRBV25-1 and TRBJ1-2, with TRBD1 as a possible D gene (5 bases). This CDR3 contains 15 residues. The ends were cut back, 2 bases at V and 4 bases at J, with 14 bases in the middle. The germline V gene has CDR1 MGHDK and CDR2 SYGVNS. Written as DNA, the CDR3 is TGTGCCAGCAGTGAACAGGCACAGGCGTCCTATGGCTACACCTTC. Its protein product is CASSEQAQASYGYTF.

J is TRBJ2-3 and V is TRBV7-2; D possibly corresponds to TRBD2 (6 bases). Germline V CDR1 and CDR2: SGHTA, FQGNSA. Trimming took off 0 bases at V and 4 bases at J, with 17 bases between the two ends. There are 17 residues in the CDR3. The CDR3 DNA reads as TGTGCCAGCAGCTTAGCGCCGGCGGTGGGAGGACCAGATACGCAGTATTTT. This gives the protein CASSLAPAVGGPDTQYF.

The chain combines TRBV5-1 with TRBJ2-1; TRBD1 matches 11 bases. Trimming took 4 bases from V and 7 from J; bases not matched to a gene: 7. From germline, CDR1 is SGHRS and CDR2 YFSETQ. The CDR3 consists of 15 residues. CDR3 loop: CASSVGQGVSNEQFF. DNA of the CDR3: TGCGCCAGCAGCGTGGGACAGGGGGTCAGTAATGAGCAGTTCTTC.